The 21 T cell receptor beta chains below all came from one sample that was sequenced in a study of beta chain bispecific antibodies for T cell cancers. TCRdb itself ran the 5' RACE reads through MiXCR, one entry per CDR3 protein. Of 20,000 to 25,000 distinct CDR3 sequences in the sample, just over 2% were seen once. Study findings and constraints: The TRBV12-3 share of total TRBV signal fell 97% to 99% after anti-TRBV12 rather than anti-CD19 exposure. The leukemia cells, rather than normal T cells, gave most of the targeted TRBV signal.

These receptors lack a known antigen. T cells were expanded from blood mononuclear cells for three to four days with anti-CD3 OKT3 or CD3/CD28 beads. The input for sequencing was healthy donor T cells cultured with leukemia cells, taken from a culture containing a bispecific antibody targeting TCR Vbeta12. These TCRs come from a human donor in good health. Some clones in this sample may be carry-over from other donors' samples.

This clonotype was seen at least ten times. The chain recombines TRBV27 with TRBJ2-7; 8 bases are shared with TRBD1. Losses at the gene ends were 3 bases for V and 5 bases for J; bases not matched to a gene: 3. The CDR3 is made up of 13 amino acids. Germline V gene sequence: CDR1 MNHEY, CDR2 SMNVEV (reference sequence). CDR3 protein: CASSLQGAHEQYF. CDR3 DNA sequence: TGTGCCAGCAGTTTGCAGGGGGCCCACGAGCAGTACTTC.

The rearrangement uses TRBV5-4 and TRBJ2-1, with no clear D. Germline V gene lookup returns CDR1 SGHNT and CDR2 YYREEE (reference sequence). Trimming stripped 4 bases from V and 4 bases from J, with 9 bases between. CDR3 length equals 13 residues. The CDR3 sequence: CASSPSEYNEQFF. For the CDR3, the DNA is TGTGCCAGCAGCCCCAGTGAATACAATGAGCAGTTCTTC.

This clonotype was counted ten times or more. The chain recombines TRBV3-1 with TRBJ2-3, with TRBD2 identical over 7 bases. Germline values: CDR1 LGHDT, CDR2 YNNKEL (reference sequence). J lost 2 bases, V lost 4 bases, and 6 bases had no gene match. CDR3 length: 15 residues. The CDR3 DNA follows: TGTGCCAGCAGCCTACGCGGGGGACTCACAGATACGCAGTATTTT. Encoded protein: CASSLRGGLTDTQYF.

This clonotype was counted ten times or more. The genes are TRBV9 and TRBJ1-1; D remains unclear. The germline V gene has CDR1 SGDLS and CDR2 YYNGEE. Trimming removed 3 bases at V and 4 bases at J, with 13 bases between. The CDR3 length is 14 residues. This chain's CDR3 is CASSAGNPGTEAFF. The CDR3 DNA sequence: TGTGCCAGCAGCGCGGGAAACCCAGGCACTGAAGCTTTCTTT.

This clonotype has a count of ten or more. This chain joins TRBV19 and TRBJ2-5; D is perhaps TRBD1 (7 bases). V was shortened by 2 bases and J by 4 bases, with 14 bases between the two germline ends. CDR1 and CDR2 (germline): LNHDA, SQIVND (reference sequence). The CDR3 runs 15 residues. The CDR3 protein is CASSILGGGAETQYF. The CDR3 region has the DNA TGTGCCAGTAGTATATTAGGAGGGGGCGCAGAGACCCAGTACTTC.

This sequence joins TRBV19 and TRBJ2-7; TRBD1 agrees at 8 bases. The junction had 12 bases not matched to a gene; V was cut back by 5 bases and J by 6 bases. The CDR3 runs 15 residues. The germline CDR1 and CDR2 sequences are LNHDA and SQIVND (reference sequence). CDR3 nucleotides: TGTGCCAGTAGTGCCGGGACAGGTGGCTCTCTCGAGCAGTACTTC. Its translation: CASSAGTGGSLEQYF.

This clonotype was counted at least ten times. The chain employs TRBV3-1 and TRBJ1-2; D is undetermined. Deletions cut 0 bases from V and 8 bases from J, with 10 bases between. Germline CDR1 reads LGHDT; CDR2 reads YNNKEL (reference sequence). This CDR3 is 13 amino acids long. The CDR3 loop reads CASSQDVVDGYTF. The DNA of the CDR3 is TGTGCCAGCAGCCAAGATGTGGTTGACGGCTACACCTTC.

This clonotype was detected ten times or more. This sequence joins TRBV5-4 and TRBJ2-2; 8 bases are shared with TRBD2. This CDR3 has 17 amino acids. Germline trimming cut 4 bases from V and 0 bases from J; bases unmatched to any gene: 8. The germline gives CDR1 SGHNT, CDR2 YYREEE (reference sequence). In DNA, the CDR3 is TGTGCCAGCAGCCTTACGACGGGACTAGCGAACACCGGGGAGCTGTTTTTT. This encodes CASSLTTGLANTGELFF.

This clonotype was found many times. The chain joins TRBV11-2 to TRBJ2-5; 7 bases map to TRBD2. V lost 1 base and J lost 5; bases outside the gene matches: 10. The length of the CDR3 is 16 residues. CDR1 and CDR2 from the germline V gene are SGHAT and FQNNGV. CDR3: CASSLVLPQGGETQYF. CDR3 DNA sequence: TGTGCCAGCAGCTTAGTACTTCCGCAGGGAGGGGAGACCCAGTACTTC.

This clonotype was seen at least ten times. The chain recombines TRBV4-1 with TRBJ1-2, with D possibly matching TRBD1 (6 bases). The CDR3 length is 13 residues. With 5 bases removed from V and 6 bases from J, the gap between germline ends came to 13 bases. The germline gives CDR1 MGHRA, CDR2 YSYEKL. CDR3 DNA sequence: TGCGCCAGCAGCACCGAGGGGGGTAATGGCTACACCTTC. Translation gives CASSTEGGNGYTF.

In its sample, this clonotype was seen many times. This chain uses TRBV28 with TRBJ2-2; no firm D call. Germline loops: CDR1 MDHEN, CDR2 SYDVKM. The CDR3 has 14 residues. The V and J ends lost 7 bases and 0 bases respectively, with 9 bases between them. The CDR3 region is CASTITANTGELFF. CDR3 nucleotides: TGTGCCAGCACAATAACAGCGAACACCGGGGAGCTGTTTTTT. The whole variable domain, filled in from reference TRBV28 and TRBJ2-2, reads DVKVTQSSRYLVKRTGEKVFLECVQDMDHENMFWYRQDPGLGLRLIYFSYDVKMKEKGDIPEGYSVSREKKERFSLILESASTNQTSMYLCASTITANTGELFFGEGSRLTVL.

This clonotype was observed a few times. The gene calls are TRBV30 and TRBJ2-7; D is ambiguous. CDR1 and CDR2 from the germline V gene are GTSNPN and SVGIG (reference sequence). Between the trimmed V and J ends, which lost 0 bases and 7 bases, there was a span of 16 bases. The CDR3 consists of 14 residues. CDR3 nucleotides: TGTGCCTGGAGTGTACCCCTAGGGTCTCAAGAGCAGTACTTC. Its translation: CAWSVPLGSQEQYF.

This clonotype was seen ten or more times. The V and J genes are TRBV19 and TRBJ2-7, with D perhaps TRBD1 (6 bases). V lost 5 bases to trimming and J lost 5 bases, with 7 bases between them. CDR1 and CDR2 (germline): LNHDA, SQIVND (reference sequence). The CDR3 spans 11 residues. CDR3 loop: CASSQGNEQYF. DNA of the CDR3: TGTGCCAGTAGTCAGGGGAACGAGCAGTACTTC.

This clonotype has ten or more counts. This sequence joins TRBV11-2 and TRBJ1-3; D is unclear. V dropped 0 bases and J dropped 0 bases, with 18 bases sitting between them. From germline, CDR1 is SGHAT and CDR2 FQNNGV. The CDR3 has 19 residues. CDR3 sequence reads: CASSLDSSTMVTSGNTIYF. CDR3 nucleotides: TGTGCCAGCAGCTTAGATTCGAGCACAATGGTGACCTCTGGAAACACCATATATTTT.

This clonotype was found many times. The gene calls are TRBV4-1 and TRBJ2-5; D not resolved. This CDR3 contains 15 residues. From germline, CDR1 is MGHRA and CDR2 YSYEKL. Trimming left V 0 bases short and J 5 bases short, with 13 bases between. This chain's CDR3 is CASSQDLTARETQYF. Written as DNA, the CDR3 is TGCGCCAGCAGCCAAGATTTAACGGCGAGGGAGACCCAGTACTTC.

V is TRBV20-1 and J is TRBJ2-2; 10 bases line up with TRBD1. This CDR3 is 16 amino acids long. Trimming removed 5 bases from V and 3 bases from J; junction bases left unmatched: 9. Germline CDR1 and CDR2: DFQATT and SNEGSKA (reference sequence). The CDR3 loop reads CSAVNRDRGDTGELFF. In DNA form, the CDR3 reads TGCAGTGCTGTGAACCGGGACAGGGGCGACACCGGGGAGCTGTTTTTT.

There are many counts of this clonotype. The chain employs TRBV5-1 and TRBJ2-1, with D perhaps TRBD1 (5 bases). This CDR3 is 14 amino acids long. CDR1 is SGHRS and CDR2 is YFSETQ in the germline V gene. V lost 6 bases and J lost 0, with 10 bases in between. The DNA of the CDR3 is TGCGCCAGCAAGGGAACAGGCTCCTACAATGAGCAGTTCTTC. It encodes CASKGTGSYNEQFF.

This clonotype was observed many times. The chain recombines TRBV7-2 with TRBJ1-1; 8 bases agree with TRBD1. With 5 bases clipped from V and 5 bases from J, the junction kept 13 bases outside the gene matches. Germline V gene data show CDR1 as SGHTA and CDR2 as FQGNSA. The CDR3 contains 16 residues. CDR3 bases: TGTGCCAGCAGCAGGGTCCCAGGGGGCTTGAGTACTGAAGCTTTCTTT. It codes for CASSRVPGGLSTEAFF.

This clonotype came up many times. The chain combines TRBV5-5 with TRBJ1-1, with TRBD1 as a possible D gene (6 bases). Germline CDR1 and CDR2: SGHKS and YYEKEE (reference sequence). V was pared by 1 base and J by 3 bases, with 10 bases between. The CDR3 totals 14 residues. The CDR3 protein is CASSLWGAHTEAFF. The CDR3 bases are TGTGCCAGCAGCTTGTGGGGGGCCCACACTGAAGCTTTCTTT.

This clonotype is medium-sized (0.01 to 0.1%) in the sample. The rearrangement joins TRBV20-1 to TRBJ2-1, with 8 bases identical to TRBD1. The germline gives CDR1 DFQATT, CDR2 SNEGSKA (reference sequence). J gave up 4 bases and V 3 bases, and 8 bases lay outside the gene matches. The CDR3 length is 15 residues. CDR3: CSASDRDRFYNEQFF. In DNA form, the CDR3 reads TGCAGTGCTAGCGACCGGGACAGGTTTTACAATGAGCAGTTCTTC.

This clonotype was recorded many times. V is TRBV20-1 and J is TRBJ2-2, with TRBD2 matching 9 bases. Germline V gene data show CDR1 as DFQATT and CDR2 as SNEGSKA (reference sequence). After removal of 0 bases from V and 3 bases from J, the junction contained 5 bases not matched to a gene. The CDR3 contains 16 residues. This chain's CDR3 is CSARDPRGGHTGELFF. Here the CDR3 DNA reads TGCAGTGCTAGAGATCCGCGGGGGGGCCACACCGGGGAGCTGTTTTTT.